These 5 T cell receptor beta chains share one sample of origin, sequenced in a study of shared T cell receptors in the human thymus. Only in-frame clones appear in the TCRdb table, and some are missing; sequencing was by immunoSEQ multiplex PCR. In the table there are some 640,000 clones, approximately 87% of which are singletons. The same data also contributed to another study, on human thymus T cells.

The sample consisted of thymocytes. All receptors derive from a boy under three years old with a congenital heart defect.

The V call is TRBV4-3, the J call TRBJ1-4, with D perhaps TRBD1 (6 bases). V dropped 4 bases and J dropped 2 bases, with 20 bases sitting between them. The CDR3 contains 18 residues. Germline assignment: CDR1 LGHNA and CDR2 YSLEER. The DNA for the CDR3 is TGCGCCAGCAGCCCCTTTCTACAGGGCGCTGGGACTAATGAAAAACTGTTTTTT. Amino acid sequence: CASSPFLQGAGTNEKLFF.

The chain uses TRBV4-1 and TRBJ1-2; TRBD1 agrees at 8 bases. With V trimmed by 1 base and J by 2 bases, 3 bases remained unmatched. The CDR3 extends over 15 amino acids. The germline gives CDR1 MGHRA, CDR2 YSYEKL. CDR3 DNA sequence: TGCGCCAGCAGCCAAGGACAGGGGAAGAACTATGGCTACACCTTC. Encoded protein: CASSQGQGKNYGYTF.

The chain employs TRBV27 and TRBJ2-2, with a tentative D call TRBD2 (5 bases). CDR3 length: 19 amino acids. CDR1 and CDR2 (germline): MNHEY, SMNVEV (reference sequence). V lost 2 bases, J lost 8 bases, and 27 bases lay in between. The CDR3 here is CASSLEGIGGLRPSGELFF. The CDR3 DNA reads as TGTGCCAGCAGTTTAGAAGGGATCGGCGGGCTGAGGCCCAGTGGGGAGCTGTTTTTT.

The chain carries TRBV15 and TRBJ2-7; 8 positions agree with TRBD1. In germline, CDR1 is LNHNV, CDR2 YYDKDF (reference sequence). The CDR3 length is 14 residues. V gave up 4 bases and J gave up 4 bases; unmatched junction bases: 6. The CDR3 protein is CATSTRTGRYEQYF. In nucleotides, the CDR3 is TGTGCCACCAGCACTAGGACAGGGAGGTACGAGCAGTACTTC.

In its sample, this clone was seen once. Here the CDR3 reads CASSFRLAGDATQYF. In DNA, the CDR3 is TGTGCCAGCAGTTTTCGACTAGCGGGAGATGCGACCCAGTACTTC. This chain links TRBV28 with TRBJ2-5, with TRBD2 matching over 12 bases. The CDR3 sequence is 15 residues long. CDR1 and CDR2 from the germline V gene are MDHEN and SYDVKM. V trimming: 3 bases; J trimming: 7 bases; junction bases outside the gene matches: 6.